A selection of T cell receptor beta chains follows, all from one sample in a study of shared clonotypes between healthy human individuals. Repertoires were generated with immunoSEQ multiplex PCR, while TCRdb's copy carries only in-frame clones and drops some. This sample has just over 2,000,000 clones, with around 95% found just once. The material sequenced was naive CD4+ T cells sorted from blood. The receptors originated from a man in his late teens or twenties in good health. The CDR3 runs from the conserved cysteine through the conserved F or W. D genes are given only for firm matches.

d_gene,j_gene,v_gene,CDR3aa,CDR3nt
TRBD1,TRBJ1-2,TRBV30,CAWSVTTGGYGYTF,TGTGCCTGGAGTGTAACGACAGGGGGATATGGCTACACCTTC
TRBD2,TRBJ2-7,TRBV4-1,CASSHPGLGSIEQYF,TGCGCCAGCAGCCATCCGGGACTAGGGAGTATAGAGCAGTACTTC
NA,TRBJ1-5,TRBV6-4,CASSDSIF,TGTGCCAGCAGTGACTCTATTTTT
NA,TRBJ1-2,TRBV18,CASSIDMNYGYTF,TGTGCCAGCTCCATCGACATGAACTATGGCTACACCTTC
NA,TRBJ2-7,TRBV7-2,CASSLAYTASYEQYF,TGTGCCAGCAGCTTAGCGTATACAGCTTCCTACGAGCAGTACTTC
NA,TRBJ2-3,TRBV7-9,CASSEGSLNTDTQYF,TGTGCCAGCAGCGAGGGGTCGCTTAACACAGATACGCAGTATTTT
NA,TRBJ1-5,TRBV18,CASSPPGGFNQPQHF,TGTGCCAGCTCACCACCGGGAGGGTTCAATCAGCCCCAGCATTTT
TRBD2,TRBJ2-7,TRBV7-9,CASSLALAGGGYEQYF,TGTGCCAGCAGCTTAGCTCTAGCGGGAGGGGGTTACGAGCAGTACTTC
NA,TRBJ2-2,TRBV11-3,CASSSRWGTGELFF,TGTGCCAGCAGCTCCCGATGGGGAACCGGGGAGCTGTTTTTT
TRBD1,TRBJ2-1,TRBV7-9,CASSLGRGTGEYNEQFF,TGTGCCAGCAGCTTAGGCCGCGGGACAGGGGAATACAATGAGCAGTTCTTC
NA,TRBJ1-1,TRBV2,CASSRWESNTEAFF,TGTGCCAGCAGTAGGTGGGAGTCGAACACTGAAGCTTTCTTT
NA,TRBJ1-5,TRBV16,CASSQFQAGELAQHF,TGTGCCAGCAGCCAATTCCAGGCAGGGGAACTGGCCCAGCATTTT
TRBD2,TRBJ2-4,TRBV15,CATSRSGGGLNIQYF,TGTGCCACCAGCAGATCGGGGGGAGGTTTGAACATTCAGTACTTC